A single sample is the source of the 26 T cell receptor beta chains below, sequenced in a study of blood T cell repertoires in COVID-19. The table came from immunoSEQ multiplex PCR; TCRdb's copy has only in-frame clones and leaves some out. Among tens of thousands of clones listed, about 82% were seen once. Sequenced material: peripheral blood. These receptors came from a woman older than 75 in a cohort sampled during active or convalescent COVID-19.

This clone was seen more than once but under ten times. The gene calls are TRBV12-3 or TRBV12-4 and TRBJ2-7; TRBD1 is a possible D gene (6 bases). This CDR3 is built from 13 residues. The ends were cut back, 3 bases at V and 1 base at J, with 7 bases in the middle. The CDR3 DNA reads as TGTGCCAGCAGTTTGCAGGGGTCCTACGAGCAGTACTTC. Its protein product is CASSLQGSYEQYF.

CDR3 sequence (DNA): TGTGCCAGCACCGTCTCTAGGCAGGGGCTTAACCAGCCCCAGCATTTT. Protein: CASTVSRQGLNQPQHF. This chain connects TRBV6-6 to TRBJ1-5, with TRBD1 as a possible D gene (6 bases). Germline assignment: CDR1 MNHNY and CDR2 SVGAGI (reference sequence). The V and J ends lost 7 bases and 7 bases respectively, with 23 bases between them. The CDR3 has 16 amino acids.

The chain has TRBV24-1 and TRBJ2-5; maybe TRBD2 (6 bases). V dropped 1 base and J dropped 5 bases, with 13 bases sitting between them. The CDR3 is made up of 15 amino acids. CDR1 KGHDR and CDR2 SFDVKD come from the germline V gene. The CDR3 bases are TGTGCCACCAGTGATTTCGGGGGAGTGGGTGAGACCCAGTACTTC. Translated: CATSDFGGVGETQYF.

CDR3 coding DNA: TGTGCCAGCGCCCTGTCCCGGGAGACCCAGTACTTC. Residues: CASALSRETQYF. J is TRBJ2-5 and V is TRBV2; the D is unclear. V dropped 8 bases and J dropped 5 bases, with 12 bases sitting between them. CDR3 length equals 12 residues. Germline V gene data show CDR1 as SNHLY and CDR2 as FYNNEI.

Only one count was recorded for this clone. This rearrangement joins TRBV19 to TRBJ1-1; 8 bases are a match to TRBD1. Germline CDR1 LNHDA, CDR2 SQIVND (reference sequence). The CDR3 contains 12 residues. V lost 4 bases and J lost 8; bases outside the gene matches: 3. CDR3 sequence: CASSTGQGEAFF. The DNA of the CDR3 is TGTGCCAGTAGTACCGGACAGGGCGAAGCTTTCTTT.

The chain has TRBV6-2 or TRBV6-3 and TRBJ1-2; 9 bases are a match to TRBD1. This CDR3 has 15 amino acids. The J segment lost 4 bases and the V segment lost 2 bases, leaving 5 bases of the junction unmatched. Germline assignment: CDR1 MNHEY and CDR2 SVGEGT. This chain's CDR3 is CASSYEGQGIYGYTF. The CDR3 nucleotides are TGTGCCAGCAGTTACGAGGGACAGGGAATCTATGGCTACACCTTC.

The rearrangement uses TRBV15 and TRBJ2-1; D perhaps matches TRBD1 (5 bases). Germline-derived CDR1 and CDR2 are LNHNV and YYDKDF (reference sequence). The CDR3 runs to 15 residues. The V and J ends lost 1 base and 7 bases respectively, with 14 bases between them. This CDR3 reads CATSRGGATENEQFF. CDR3 DNA: TGTGCCACCAGCAGAGGTGGGGCCACGGAGAATGAGCAGTTCTTC.

The gene calls are TRBV3-1 (or the pseudogene TRBV3-2) and TRBJ1-3; D is undetermined. V lost 1 base, J lost 0 bases, and 13 bases lay in between. This CDR3 spans 17 amino acids. Germline lookup yields CDR1 LGHDT and CDR2 YNNKEL (reference sequence). The CDR3 DNA is TGTGCCAGCAGCCAAGCGCTCGTGACACTCTCTGGAAACACCATATATTTT. Its translation is CASSQALVTLSGNTIYF.

The table lists this clone with a few counts. The chain employs TRBV3-1 (or the pseudogene TRBV3-2) and TRBJ1-6; perhaps TRBD1 as D (6 bases). The CDR3 has 15 amino acids. The ends were cut back, 1 base at V and 10 bases at J, with 14 bases in the middle. CDR1 and CDR2 (germline): LGHDT, YNNKEL (reference sequence). This chain's CDR3 is CASSQVTGSVSPLHF. DNA of the CDR3: TGTGCCAGCAGCCAAGTCACAGGGTCGGTATCACCCCTCCACTTT.

The V and J genes are TRBV9 and TRBJ2-3; D might be TRBD2 (5 bases). The CDR3 runs to 15 residues. Germline V CDR1 and CDR2: SGDLS, YYNGEE. Between the trimmed V and J ends, which lost 2 bases and 3 bases, there was a span of 13 bases. The CDR3 reads CASSVGASRTDTQYF. CDR3 nucleotide sequence: TGTGCCAGCAGCGTTGGAGCTAGCAGAACAGATACGCAGTATTTT.

The sample holds a few counts of this clone. CDR3 sequence (DNA): TGTGCCAGCTCAGGCCAACTAGCGGGAGCGGTCTACAATGAGCAGTTCTTC. This sequence encodes CASSGQLAGAVYNEQFF. The rearrangement links TRBV18 to TRBJ2-1, with 11 bases identical to TRBD2. There are 17 residues in the CDR3. Germline trimming cut 5 bases from V and 3 bases from J; bases unmatched to any gene: 9. Germline V CDR1 and CDR2: KGHSH, LQKENI.

This clone was counted between two and nine times. The V and J genes are TRBV5-4 and TRBJ2-2; 10 bases are shared with TRBD2. Germline loops: CDR1 SGHNT, CDR2 YYREEE (reference sequence). This CDR3 region has 16 residues. With 2 bases clipped from V and 8 bases from J, the junction kept 9 bases outside the gene matches. This CDR3 is CASSFSLAGASGELFF. In DNA, the CDR3 is TGTGCCAGCAGCTTCTCGCTAGCGGGAGCTTCAGGGGAGCTGTTTTTT.

V gene TRBV6-5 combines with J gene TRBJ2-5; TRBD2 matches at 8 bases. From germline, CDR1 is MNHEY and CDR2 SVGAGI. This CDR3 comprises 14 residues. Losses at the gene ends were 6 bases for V and 0 bases for J; bases not matched to a gene: 3. CDR3 in amino acids: CASRASGHQETQYF. DNA of the CDR3: TGTGCCAGCAGGGCTAGCGGGCACCAAGAGACCCAGTACTTC.

The rearrangement links TRBV6-2 or TRBV6-3 to TRBJ1-5; 7 nucleotides align to TRBD1. Germline V gene data show CDR1 as MNHEY and CDR2 as SVGEGT. V dropped 6 bases and J dropped 6; count of bases not matched to a gene: 11. This CDR3 is 15 amino acids long. DNA of the CDR3: TGTGCCAGCAGCCAGACAGGGCCGCGGGGTCAGCCCCAGCATTTT. Amino acid sequence: CASSQTGPRGQPQHF.

The chain combines TRBV13 with TRBJ2-7; 8 nucleotides align to TRBD1. This CDR3 contains 15 residues. Per germline, CDR1 PRHDT and CDR2 FYEKMQ (reference sequence). The junction had 7 bases not matched to a gene; V was cut back by 5 bases and J by 1 base. CDR3 protein: CASSRGQVLSYEQYV. The CDR3, as DNA: TGTGCCAGCAGCCGGGGACAGGTTTTATCCTACGAGCAGTACGTC.

This clone appeared a single time. The gene calls are TRBV5-1 and TRBJ2-3; 7 nucleotides match TRBD2. Germline values: CDR1 SGHRS, CDR2 YFSETQ. The ends lost 7 bases at V and 7 bases at J; junction bases unmatched: 9. The CDR3 has 13 residues. CDR3 residues: CASRSTGGNTQYF. The CDR3 coding sequence is TGCGCCAGCCGGAGTACCGGGGGGAATACGCAGTATTTT. Full variable domain (missing parts from reference TRBV5-1 and TRBJ2-3): KAGVTQTPRYLIKTRGQQVTLSCSPISGHRSVSWYQQTPGQGLQFLFEYFSETQRNKGNFPGRFSGRQFSNSRSEMNVSTLELGDSALYLCASRSTGGNTQYFGPGTRLTVL.

V and J are TRBV19 and TRBJ1-1; D call uncertain. The length of the CDR3 is 14 residues. With 7 bases removed from V and 0 bases from J, the gap between germline ends came to 12 bases. In germline, CDR1 is LNHDA, CDR2 SQIVND (reference sequence). The CDR3 region is CASIDRGMNTEAFF. The CDR3 region has the DNA TGTGCCAGTATCGACCGGGGAATGAACACTGAAGCTTTCTTT. The variable domain in full, with the rest retrieved from reference TRBV19 and TRBJ1-1, is DGGITQSPKYLFRKEGQNVTLSCEQNLNHDAMYWYRQDPGQGLRLIYYSQIVNDFQKGDIAEGYSVSREKKESFPLTVTSAQKNPTAFYLCASIDRGMNTEAFFGQGTRLTVV.

This sequence joins TRBV9 and TRBJ2-3, with TRBD2 identical over 7 bases. After removal of 0 bases from V and 4 bases from J, the junction contained 5 bases not matched to a gene. CDR3 length equals 15 residues. Germline lookup yields CDR1 SGDLS and CDR2 YYNGEE. The CDR3 reads CASSVGGRRADTQYF. In DNA, the CDR3 is TGTGCCAGCAGCGTAGGCGGGAGAAGGGCAGATACGCAGTATTTT.

The chain has TRBV4-1 and TRBJ1-1; maybe TRBD1 (6 bases). CDR3 size: 16 residues. CDR1 and CDR2 (germline): MGHRA, YSYEKL. Trimming pared 1 base from V and 4 bases from J, leaving 16 bases between. Written as DNA, the CDR3 is TGCGCCAGCAGCCAAGTGTCAGGGGTTGTTTCCACTGAAGCTTTCTTT. This gives the protein CASSQVSGVVSTEAFF.

This clone has just one count. The chain combines TRBV19 with TRBJ2-2; possibly TRBD2 for D (5 bases). This CDR3 spans 15 amino acids. Germline CDR1 is LNHDA and CDR2 is SQIVND (reference sequence). Trimming stripped 4 bases from V and 5 bases from J, with 14 bases between. CDR3 sequence: CASSTLNTRTGELFF. CDR3 bases: TGTGCCAGTAGTACTTTAAACACTAGAACCGGGGAGCTGTTTTTT.

A note on this clone: One junction end disagrees with the germline gene, perhaps due to a read error. Other nucleotide sequences in the sample specify the same CDR3. The V call is TRBV19, the J call TRBJ1-6, with D possibly being TRBD1 (5 bases). The CDR3 sequence is 15 residues long. Germline V gives CDR1 LNHDA, CDR2 SQIVND (reference sequence). As DNA, the CDR3 is TGTGCCAGTAGTATCGGAGGGGCCTATAATTCACCCCTCCATTTT. Its translation: CASSIGGAYNSPLHF.

The chain uses TRBV29-1 and TRBJ1-1; 10 bases fit TRBD1. The V gene end was trimmed by 6 bases and the J gene end by 1 base; junction bases not matched to a gene: 5. The germline CDR1 and CDR2 sequences are SQVTM and ANQGSEA. The CDR3 is 14 amino acids. CDR3 DNA: TGCAGCGTGGCCGGACAGGGGGGGAACACTGAAGCTTTCTTT. This sequence encodes CSVAGQGGNTEAFF.

In its sample, this clone was seen a few times. V and J are TRBV10-1 and TRBJ1-1; D is perhaps TRBD1 (6 bases). The CDR3 has 13 residues. Germline V gives CDR1 WNHNN, CDR2 SYGVQD (reference sequence). Trimming pared 8 bases from V and 1 base from J, leaving 11 bases between. CDR3 amino acids: CASPDRRNTEAFF. In DNA, the CDR3 is TGCGCCAGCCCCGACAGGAGGAACACTGAAGCTTTCTTT.

This chain links TRBV27 with TRBJ1-2; 11 bases map to TRBD1. The CDR3 consists of 17 residues. The V gene end was trimmed by 5 bases and the J gene end by 7 bases; junction bases not matched to a gene: 15. Looked up from germline, CDR1 is MNHEY and CDR2 is SMNVEV (reference sequence). CDR3 residues: CASSDNWIGTGGGGYTF. DNA for the CDR3: TGTGCCAGCAGTGATAATTGGATCGGGACAGGGGGGGGTGGCTACACCTTC.

The chain employs TRBV11-3 and TRBJ2-3; 11 nucleotides line up with TRBD2. Germline lookup yields CDR1 SGHNT and CDR2 YENEEA. The junction had 7 bases not matched to a gene; V was cut back by 2 bases and J by 3 bases. This CDR3 is 17 amino acids long. The DNA for the CDR3 is TGTGCCAGCAGCTTACGAACTAGCGGGAGTGGAACAGATACGCAGTATTTT. Translated: CASSLRTSGSGTDTQYF.

There are a few counts of this clone. The chain recombines TRBV5-4 with TRBJ2-3, with 11 positions matching TRBD2. The CDR3 contains 17 residues. The trim removed 5 bases at V and 1 base at J, leaving 9 bases unmatched. Germline loops: CDR1 SGHNT, CDR2 YYREEE (reference sequence). CDR3 bases: TGTGCCAGCAGGCAAGGTAGCGGGAGGGCCGGCACAGATACGCAGTATTTT. It encodes CASRQGSGRAGTDTQYF.